The source of this T cell receptor (beta chain) is a study of cytomegalovirus exposure and HLA in healthy donors. Study overall: Samples from HLA-typed donors yielded about 86 million unique TCRs in an early data release.

Study conclusions and caveats: A highly shared variant cluster was judged a likely technical artifact.

Primers included in the PCR were 60 Vbeta and 13 Jbeta primers. Clones were sequenced by immunoSEQ multiplex PCR, and TCRdb holds only the in-frame ones, with some missing. Counted here are 210,000 or so clones, roughly 89% occurring once; the ten biggest clones make up roughly 1%. This clone has only a few counts. The antigen remains unidentified. The source of this sequence is a woman aged 18-29 years in good health and CMV-seronegative. Material for sequencing was PBMCs.

This CDR3 is CASSFPPGGGWYGYTF. CDR3 nucleotides: TGTGCCAGCAGTTTTCCCCCCGGGGGAGGTTGGTATGGCTACACCTTC. The rearrangement uses TRBV28 and TRBJ1-2; D is perhaps TRBD1 (5 bases). The CDR3 length is 16 residues. With 3 bases removed from V and 5 bases from J, the gap between germline ends came to 19 bases. Per germline, CDR1 MDHEN and CDR2 SYDVKM.